These 14 T cell receptor beta chains were sequenced from one sample in a study of graft-versus-host responses after intestinal transplantation. Their antigen targets remain unknown. The protocol was immunoSEQ multiplex PCR, while the TCRdb copy is restricted to in-frame clones and leaves out a portion. The sample includes some 83,000 clones, 90% to 95% of them seen just once. The material was unstimulated CD4+ T cells sorted from spleen or lymph node cells, obtained before intestinal transplant. These receptors all come from a human donor who received an intestinal transplant.

As DNA, the CDR3 is TGTGCCAGCAGCTTAGTGAAATCGGTTCTAACAGATACGCAGTATTTT. Translated, it gives CASSLVKSVLTDTQYF. The chain uses TRBV7-2 and TRBJ2-3, with unresolved D. In germline, CDR1 is SGHTA, CDR2 FQGNSA. The CDR3 sequence is 16 residues long. With 1 base removed from V and 3 bases from J, the gap between germline ends came to 14 bases.

The V call is TRBV19, the J call TRBJ2-6; TRBD1 aligns across 9 bases. Trimming at V came to 6 bases and at J to 3 bases, leaving 12 bases not matched to a gene. CDR1 LNHDA and CDR2 SQIVND come from the germline V gene (reference sequence). This CDR3 comprises 18 residues. CDR3 nucleotide sequence: TGTGCCAGTAGCCTAGCCGGGACAGGGTTGTATGGGGCCAACGTCCTGACTTTC. It codes for CASSLAGTGLYGANVLTF.

This sequence joins TRBV6-6 and TRBJ2-7, with TRBD2 identical over 9 bases. Trimming at V came to 2 bases and at J to 3 bases, leaving 5 bases not matched to a gene. The CDR3 sequence is 15 residues long. Germline loops: CDR1 MNHNY, CDR2 SVGAGI (reference sequence). CDR3 bases: TGTGCCAGCAGTTACGGGACTAGCTTCGGCTACGAGCAGTACTTC. Protein sequence: CASSYGTSFGYEQYF.

A few counts support this clone. The rearrangement links TRBV30 to TRBJ2-5; 8 bases match TRBD1. Germline CDR1 and CDR2: GTSNPN and SVGIG (reference sequence). After removal of 3 bases from V and 4 bases from J, the junction contained 10 bases not matched to a gene. The CDR3 has 15 amino acids. The CDR3 is CAWSPLDRGGETQYF. As DNA, the CDR3 is TGTGCCTGGAGCCCCTTAGACAGGGGCGGAGAGACCCAGTACTTC.

The chain employs TRBV6-1 and TRBJ1-4, with a tentative D call TRBD1 (6 bases). Germline V lookup: CDR1 MNHNS, CDR2 SASEGT. CDR3 length: 15 amino acids. Trimming took off 4 bases at V and 7 bases at J, with 16 bases between the two ends. CDR3 bases: TGTGCCAGCAGTGCTATCAGGGGAGGGAGTGAAAAACTGTTTTTT. Amino acid sequence: CASSAIRGGSEKLFF.

The chain combines TRBV30 with TRBJ2-2; no clear D. This CDR3 region has 14 residues. V was pared by 4 bases and J by 3 bases, with 12 bases between. In germline, CDR1 is GTSNPN, CDR2 SVGIG (reference sequence). The CDR3 DNA sequence: TGTGCCTGGAATTATCCTGGGCACACCGGGGAGCTGTTTTTT. Translated: CAWNYPGHTGELFF.

V usage is TRBV19 and J usage is TRBJ1-3, with D uncertain. V was cut by 3 bases and J by 11 bases, with 14 bases left in between. Per the germline V gene, CDR1 is LNHDA and CDR2 is SQIVND (reference sequence). The CDR3 has 13 residues. The CDR3 region is CASSMVPSGSIYF. As DNA, the CDR3 is TGTGCCAGTAGTATGGTTCCGTCGGGATCCATATATTTT.

The chain combines TRBV19 with TRBJ1-4; 9 positions match TRBD1. V was pared by 3 bases and J by 7 bases, with 6 bases of the junction left unmatched. This CDR3 has 15 residues. The V gene's germline CDR1 is LNHDA and CDR2 SQIVND (reference sequence). CDR3 nucleotide sequence: TGTGCCAGTAGTATGGGGACAGGGTCTAGTGAAAAACTGTTTTTT. This translates into CASSMGTGSSEKLFF.

The chain has TRBV7-2 and TRBJ1-5, with 9 bases lining up with TRBD1. V lost 5 bases, J lost 4 bases, and 9 bases stayed unmatched. Germline assignment: CDR1 SGHTA and CDR2 FQGNSA. The CDR3 spans 16 residues. CDR3 bases: TGTGCCAGCAGCCCGGGGACAGGGTTTACAAATCAGCCCCAGCATTTT. Translated: CASSPGTGFTNQPQHF.

This rearrangement joins TRBV27 to TRBJ2-1; D possibly corresponds to TRBD2 (5 bases). The germline gives CDR1 MNHEY, CDR2 SMNVEV (reference sequence). This CDR3 has 17 residues. V was trimmed by 3 bases and J by 2 bases, leaving 17 bases between them. The CDR3 region is CASSFDWRPGTYNEQFF. CDR3 bases: TGTGCCAGCAGTTTTGACTGGCGGCCGGGGACCTACAATGAGCAGTTCTTC.

J is TRBJ2-3 and V is TRBV5-4; 12 bases match TRBD2. The junction had 11 bases not matched to a gene; V was cut back by 3 bases and J by 6 bases. The CDR3 has 17 amino acids. Germline V gene sequence: CDR1 SGHNT, CDR2 YYREEE (reference sequence). This CDR3 reads CASSSPLAGGRGDTQYF. CDR3 nucleotides: TGTGCCAGCAGCTCGCCCCTAGCGGGGGGGCGGGGCGATACGCAGTATTTT.

The genes are TRBV27 and TRBJ2-7, with 8 bases that match TRBD1. CDR1 is MNHEY, CDR2 SMNVEV, per germline (reference sequence). The CDR3 spans 15 residues. V shed 4 bases, J shed 2 bases, and the junction held 7 bases outside the gene matches. CDR3 sequence reads: CASSSSGGPPYEQYF. CDR3 coding DNA: TGTGCCAGCAGTTCCTCAGGGGGCCCCCCCTACGAGCAGTACTTC.

This sequence joins TRBV6-5 and TRBJ1-1, with D perhaps matching TRBD1 (5 bases). The CDR3 extends over 15 amino acids. Trimming shortened V by 0 bases and J by 4 bases, and 12 bases separated the two germline ends. Germline V lookup: CDR1 MNHEY, CDR2 SVGAGI. CDR3 sequence (DNA): TGTGCCAGCAGTTACTCGACAGTGGGGCTCACTGAAGCTTTCTTT. This codes for CASSYSTVGLTEAFF.

V usage is TRBV2 and J usage is TRBJ2-1; D gene ambiguous. The V and J ends lost 7 bases and 0 bases respectively, with 13 bases between them. The CDR3 has 15 residues. Germline-derived CDR1 and CDR2 are SNHLY and FYNNEI. CDR3 protein: CASKPSVSSYNEQFF. The CDR3 nucleotides read TGTGCCAGCAAGCCCAGCGTTAGCTCCTACAATGAGCAGTTCTTC.